This T cell receptor (beta chain) was identified during a study of Ad26.COV2.S vaccination and SARS-CoV-2 variants. The treatment here: 15 to 20 received Ad26.COV2.S at low or high dose, single or two shots; 5 received placebo; per-sample allocation not given. Material that was analyzed had been drawn on day 63 after the first vaccine or placebo injection. An Ad26 vector that expressed Wuhan-strain SARS-CoV-2 spike constituted the vaccine. CDR3 length equals 12 residues. Only in-frame clones appear in the TCRdb table, and some are missing; sequencing was by immunoSEQ multiplex PCR. The table records roughly 700,000 clones, more than 80% of them present only once.

The receptor was isolated from a person aged 18 to 65 who received the Ad26.COV2.S COVID-19 vaccine or a placebo. This chain links TRBV21-1 with TRBJ1-1; no DNA check was done on the table's D call, TRBD1. TRBV21-1 is given as a pseudogene. The source material was peripheral blood, sampled in a trial of Ad26.COV2.S vaccine versus placebo. For the CDR3, the DNA is TGCTCGACATGCTCTTTTGGGACTGAAGCTTTCTTT. It is translated as CSTCSFGTEAFF.